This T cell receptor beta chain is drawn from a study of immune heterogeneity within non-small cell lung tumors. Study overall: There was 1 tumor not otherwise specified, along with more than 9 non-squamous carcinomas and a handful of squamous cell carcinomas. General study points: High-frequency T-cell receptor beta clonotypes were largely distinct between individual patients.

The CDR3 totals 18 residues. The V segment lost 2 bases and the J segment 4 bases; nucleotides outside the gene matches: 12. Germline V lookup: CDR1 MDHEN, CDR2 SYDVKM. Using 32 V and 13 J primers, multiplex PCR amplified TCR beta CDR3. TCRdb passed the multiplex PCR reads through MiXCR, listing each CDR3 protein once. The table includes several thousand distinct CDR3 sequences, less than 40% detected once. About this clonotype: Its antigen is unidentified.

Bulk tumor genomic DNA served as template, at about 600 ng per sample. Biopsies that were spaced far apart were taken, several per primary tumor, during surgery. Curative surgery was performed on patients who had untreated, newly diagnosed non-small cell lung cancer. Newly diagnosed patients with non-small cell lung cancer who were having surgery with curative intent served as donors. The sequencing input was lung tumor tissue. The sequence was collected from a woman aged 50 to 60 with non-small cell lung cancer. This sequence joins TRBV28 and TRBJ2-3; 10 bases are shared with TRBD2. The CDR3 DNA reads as TGTGCCAGCAGTTTACTAGCGGGAGATTCCGTTCAGGCAGATACGCAGTATTTT. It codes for CASSLLAGDSVQADTQYF.